This TCR beta chain emerged from a study of T cells in Graves' hyperthyroidism and ophthalmopathy. Overall study results and limits: A 13 V-J model separated ophthalmopathy from stable hyperthyroidism.

About this clonotype: Antigen specificity is unknown.

What was amplified from RNA transcripts were TCR beta CDR3 regions. The HTBI primer set was used in a first-round RT-PCR of the TCR CDR3. TCRdb passed the multiplex PCR reads through MiXCR, listing each CDR3 protein once. Found here are 600,000 to 800,000 distinct CDR3 sequences, roughly a third of them singletons; the top ten hold less than 35%. Material: blood. The sequence derives from a woman aged 40 to 50 with Graves' hyperthyroidism.

The CDR3 nucleotides are TGTGCCACAACGGACAGGGAAGGCGGCGAGCAGTACTTC. This gives the protein CATTDREGGEQYF. The rearrangement joins TRBV10-3 to TRBJ2-7; 8 bases match TRBD1. The CDR3 loop spans 13 amino acids. Germline CDR1 and CDR2: ENHRY and SYGVKD. The trim removed 10 bases at V and 6 bases at J, leaving 11 bases unmatched.